This T cell receptor (beta chain) was obtained from a study of human T cells and chemical hapten exposure. Study-wide context: DPC (0.01%) was patch tested on the upper back and read at 6 days.

In TCRdb, the RACE reads were re-called with MiXCR into one record per CDR3 protein. The sample lists 180,000 or so distinct CDR3 sequences; approximately 29% were seen once. The time point: pre-sensitization, week 0. Treatment given: therapeutic diphenylcyclopropenone sensitization with weekly scalp DPC. Patch tests were applied only after blood draws. Unmatched junction bases numbered 7, after V lost 3 bases and J lost 3 bases. CDR3 length: 16 amino acids. The material sequenced was whole blood, taken in connection with sensitization to the hapten diphenylcyclopropenone (DPC). The chain has TRBV12-3 or TRBV12-4 and TRBJ1-3; 8 bases match TRBD1. The sequence came from a woman aged 25 to 39 with alopecia areata. Some clones in this sample may be carry-over from other donors' samples. The CDR3 nucleotides are TGTGCCAGCAGTTTCTGGGGCAGGGGGCATGGAAACACCATATATTTT. This translates into CASSFWGRGHGNTIYF.